Listed here are 11 T cell receptor beta chains from one sample, sequenced in a study of CD8+ T cells in alopecia areata. After isolation, RNA underwent reverse transcription to generate cDNA as the sequencing template. Generated by immunoSEQ multiplex PCR, the TCRdb table keeps only in-frame clones and is missing some. The sample consists of approximately 65,000 clones, roughly 50% of them appearing once. As to treatment: oral pan-JAK inhibitor, 5-10 mg twice daily. Sample: CD8+ T cells sorted from blood, taken around week 37, from a patient treated with tofacitinib. The receptors stem from a human donor with alopecia areata.

DNA of the CDR3: TGCGCCAGCAGCCCACGGACAGGGGTTGTCTACGAGCAGTACTTC. Its protein product is CASSPRTGVVYEQYF. This chain uses TRBV5-1 with TRBJ2-7; 9 positions agree with TRBD1. CDR1 and CDR2 from the germline V gene are SGHRS and YFSETQ. The CDR3 loop spans 15 amino acids. The ends lost 4 bases at V and 3 bases at J; junction bases unmatched: 8.

This clone came up a few times. This sample also contains other DNA sequences that code for the same CDR3. The rearrangement joins TRBV29-1 to TRBJ2-7; the D gene is possibly TRBD1 (5 bases). The CDR3 has 12 residues. The V end lost 0 bases, the J end lost 4 bases, and 7 bases lay between the germline ends. Germline V lookup: CDR1 SQVTM, CDR2 ANQGSEA. The CDR3 DNA reads as TGCAGCGTTGAAGACAGGGCGTACGAGCAGTACTTC. Encoded protein: CSVEDRAYEQYF.

V is TRBV29-1 and J is TRBJ2-7; maybe TRBD1 (6 bases). The CDR3 consists of 14 residues. The germline V gene has CDR1 SQVTM and CDR2 ANQGSEA. The V end was cut by 6 bases, the J end by 2 bases, with 17 bases between. The CDR3, as DNA: TGCAGCGTCCTGACCGGGCAGGGGACCTACGAGCAGTACTTC. This gives the protein CSVLTGQGTYEQYF.

This clone was seen only a few times. A much larger clone is a single base away; this may be a read error. Different DNA sequences within this sample yield the same CDR3. This CDR3 is CASSQEGNSNQPQHF. The CDR3 region has the DNA TGCGCCAGCAGCCAAGAGGGGAATAGCAATCAGCCCCAGCATTTT. J is TRBJ1-5 and V is TRBV7-9; TRBD1 is a possible D gene (5 bases). The CDR3 contains 15 residues. The germline V gene has CDR1 SEHNR and CDR2 FQNEAQ (reference sequence). The full variable domain, completed using reference TRBV7-9 and TRBJ1-5, is DTGVSQNPRHKITKRGQNVTFRCDPISEHNRLYWYRQTLGQGPEFLTYFQNEAQLEKSRLLSDRFSAERPKGSFSTLEIQRTEQGDSAMYLCASSQEGNSNQPQHFGDGTRLSIL.

In this sample, this clone turned up a few times. V is TRBV29-1 and J is TRBJ2-2; possible D gene TRBD2, 6 bases. CDR3 length: 14 residues. V lost 3 bases and J 4 bases, leaving 12 bases between the germline ends. CDR1 and CDR2 (germline): SQVTM, ANQGSEA. The CDR3 region is CSVDLRGSTGELFF. The CDR3 nucleotides read TGCAGCGTTGACTTGCGGGGTTCCACCGGGGAGCTGTTTTTT.

About this clone: Germline and junction disagree at one end, which may indicate a read error. The rearrangement uses TRBV7-8 and TRBJ2-3, with TRBD2 matching over 8 bases. Germline CDR1 and CDR2: SGHVS and FQNEAQ. The CDR3 consists of 13 residues. CDR3 sequence (DNA): TGTGCCAGCAGCGCCCTAGCGGGCCCTCTCCAGGGTTTT. Amino acid sequence: CASSALAGPLQGF.

The chain recombines TRBV20-1 with TRBJ2-7; weak D call: TRBD1 (5 bases). Trimming left V 1 base short and J 6 bases short, with 7 bases between. The CDR3 length is 11 residues. CDR1 DFQATT and CDR2 SNEGSKA come from the germline V gene (reference sequence). CDR3 sequence: CSARAGSEQYF. DNA for the CDR3: TGCAGTGCTAGAGCAGGGTCCGAGCAGTACTTC.

V is TRBV7-9 and J is TRBJ2-1; D is unclear. The ends were cut back, 5 bases at V and 7 bases at J, with 18 bases in the middle. The V gene's germline CDR1 is SEHNR and CDR2 FQNEAQ (reference sequence). CDR3 length: 15 amino acids. CDR3 DNA: TGTGCCAGCAGCGGACGGGCCCTAAGGGATAATGAGCAGTTCTTC. Amino acid sequence: CASSGRALRDNEQFF.

J is TRBJ2-3 and V is TRBV7-2, with a weak D call TRBD1 (6 bases). V lost 1 base, J lost 2 bases, and 10 bases lay in between. Germline V lookup: CDR1 SGHTA, CDR2 FQGNSA. This CDR3 comprises 15 residues. The DNA for the CDR3 is TGTGCCAGCAGCTTAGGCCCAGGGGACACAGATACGCAGTATTTT. Its translation is CASSLGPGDTDTQYF.

This clone was detected only a few times. This sequence joins TRBV4-1 and TRBJ2-5; 9 bases match TRBD2. The better agreement between TRBJ2-7 and the DNA end casts doubt on the J call. CDR3 length equals 17 residues. Per germline, CDR1 MGHRA and CDR2 YSYEKL. CDR3 loop: CASSPLVAGAIAYEQYF. For the CDR3, the DNA is TGCGCCAGCAGCCCCCTGGTAGCGGGAGCGATTGCCTACGAGCAGTACTTC.

This clone was counted ten times or more. The chain links TRBV11-1 to TRBJ2-1; D is unresolved. Trimming removed 2 bases at V and 4 bases at J, with 6 bases between. This CDR3 comprises 13 residues. Germline values: CDR1 SGHAT, CDR2 FQDESV (reference sequence). The CDR3: CASSLKSYNEQFF. In nucleotides, the CDR3 is TGTGCCAGCAGCTTAAAAAGTTACAATGAGCAGTTCTTC. The variable domain in full, with the rest retrieved from reference TRBV11-1 and TRBJ2-1, is EAEVAQSPRYKITEKSQAVAFWCDPISGHATLYWYRQILGQGPELLVQFQDESVVDDSQLPKDRFSAERLKGVDSTLKIQPAELGDSAMYLCASSLKSYNEQFFGPGTRLTVL.